The 10 T cell receptor beta chains listed next were all sequenced from one sample in a study of response to subunit inactivated influenza vaccine. TCRdb itself ran the RT-PCR reads through MiXCR, one entry per CDR3 protein. The sample carries 650,000 to 800,000 distinct CDR3 sequences, about a fifth recorded once. Material: PBMCs from blood, obtained about 5 days after vaccination. The source is a man in his forties or fifties who received an inactivated influenza vaccine.

The rearrangement links TRBV20-1 to TRBJ1-2; TRBD1 agrees at 7 bases. With V trimmed by 6 bases and J by 4 bases, 8 bases remained unmatched. The CDR3 loop spans 13 amino acids. In germline, CDR1 is DFQATT, CDR2 SNEGSKA (reference sequence). The CDR3 reads CSASRGFSYGYTF. As DNA, the CDR3 is TGCAGTGCCAGCAGGGGGTTTAGCTATGGCTACACCTTC.

The chain recombines TRBV9 with TRBJ2-2, with 8 nucleotides matching TRBD2. The CDR3 runs to 16 residues. Trimming cost V 1 base and J 1 base; bases outside gene matches: 3. Germline V gene data show CDR1 as SGDLS and CDR2 as YYNGEE. CDR3 bases: TGTGCCAGCAGCGTAAGGCGGGAGGAGAACACCGGGGAGCTGTTTTTT. Translating gives CASSVRREENTGELFF.

The chain recombines TRBV29-1 with TRBJ2-7, with 7 bases lining up with TRBD1. V trimming: 6 bases; J trimming: 1 base; junction bases outside the gene matches: 6. The length of the CDR3 is 13 residues. CDR1 and CDR2 (germline): SQVTM, ANQGSEA. DNA of the CDR3: TGCAGCGTAACAACAGGGGATTCCTACGAGCAGTACTTC. The encoded protein is CSVTTGDSYEQYF.

The genes are TRBV29-1 and TRBJ2-5; no firm D call. V was trimmed by 8 bases and J by 5 bases, leaving 9 bases between them. The CDR3 has 10 amino acids. Germline V gives CDR1 SQVTM, CDR2 ANQGSEA. The CDR3 here is CSIMSETQYF. CDR3 nucleotides: TGCAGCATAATGTCGGAGACCCAGTACTTC.

V gene TRBV9 combines with J gene TRBJ2-7; TRBD2 matches at 10 bases. The CDR3 extends over 15 amino acids. Germline trimming cut 0 bases from V and 4 bases from J; bases unmatched to any gene: 4. Germline V gives CDR1 SGDLS, CDR2 YYNGEE. The CDR3 sequence: CASSVGEAGGYEQYF. In DNA form, the CDR3 reads TGTGCCAGCAGCGTAGGAGAAGCGGGGGGGTACGAGCAGTACTTC. The full variable domain, with the rest looked up from reference TRBV9 and TRBJ2-7, is DSGVTQTPKHLITATGQRVTLRCSPRSGDLSVYWYQQSLDQGLQFLIQYYNGEERAKGNILERFSAQQFPDLHSELNLSSLELGDSALYFCASSVGEAGGYEQYFGPGTRLTVT.

The chain combines TRBV3-1 with TRBJ2-1, with 8 bases identical to TRBD2. CDR1 and CDR2 (germline): LGHDT, YNNKEL (reference sequence). Germline trimming cut 2 bases from V and 3 bases from J; bases unmatched to any gene: 6. This CDR3 is built from 16 residues. The CDR3 DNA reads TGTGCCAGCAGCCAATCCGGGACTAGATACTACAATGAGCAGTTCTTC. It translates to CASSQSGTRYYNEQFF.

CDR3 sequence (DNA): TGTGCCATCAGTGAGTCGTTCAGGGGTGGCGAGCAGTACTTC. It specifies CAISESFRGGEQYF. The chain is built from TRBV10-3 and TRBJ2-7; the D gene is possibly TRBD1 (6 bases). CDR3 length: 14 residues. CDR1 and CDR2 from the germline V gene are ENHRY and SYGVKD. Trimming cost V 0 bases and J 6 bases, with 12 bases left between them.

In its sample, this clonotype was seen a few times. The chain uses TRBV11-2 and TRBJ2-5; a possible D gene is TRBD1 (6 bases). V was trimmed by 5 bases and J by 5 bases, leaving 15 bases between them. Germline CDR1 reads SGHAT; CDR2 reads FQNNGV. The CDR3 sequence is 14 residues long. DNA for the CDR3: TGTGCCAGCAGCCCCAGCGGACAGCGGGAGACCCAGTACTTC. Protein product: CASSPSGQRETQYF. Based on the CDR3 plus reference TRBV11-2 and TRBJ2-5, the full variable domain is EAGVAQSPRYKIIEKRQSVAFWCNPISGHATLYWYQQILGQGPKLLIQFQNNGVVDDSQLPKDRFSAERLKGVDSTLKIQPAKLEDSAVYLCASSPSGQRETQYFGPGTRLLVL.

The chain is built from TRBV12-3 or TRBV12-4 and TRBJ1-6; 8 bases align to TRBD1. The CDR3 contains 14 residues. With 6 bases clipped from V and 10 bases from J, the junction kept 8 bases outside the gene matches. The CDR3 reads CASSLDRVGSPLHF. The CDR3 DNA reads TGTGCCAGCAGCCTGGACAGGGTCGGCTCACCCCTCCACTTT.

The chain is built from TRBV6-5 and TRBJ2-7, with a possible D match to TRBD1 (6 bases). This CDR3 contains 16 residues. Between the trimmed V and J ends, which lost 3 bases and 0 bases, there was a span of 15 bases. From germline, CDR1 is MNHEY and CDR2 SVGAGI. CDR3 coding DNA: TGTGCCAGCAGTTATCAAGGGGGTCTTAGCTCCTACGAGCAGTACTTC. It encodes CASSYQGGLSSYEQYF.